The rows below give T cell receptor beta chains drawn from one sample of a study of cytomegalovirus exposure and HLA in healthy donors. The assay was immunoSEQ multiplex PCR, and TCRdb's table has in-frame clones only and misses some. The sample consists of 97,000 or so clones, about three fifths of them appearing once. The material sequenced was PBMCs. These receptors all come from a human donor in good health. Both conserved end residues are part of each CDR3. A D gene is named only where the DNA matches it firmly. Some rows have no size entry. The others give once, few or many, or a class for an expanded clone.

>NA|TRBV5-4|few|TRBJ2-5
CASSSWLDGETQYF
TGTGCCAGCAGCTCGTGGCTAGATGGGGAGACCCAGTACTTC
>NA|TRBV7-9|NA|TRBJ1-4
CASSPPQGNEKLFF
TGTGCCAGCAGCCCTCCACAGGGTAATGAAAAACTGTTTTTT
>TRBD1|TRBV6-5|NA|TRBJ1-5
CASSGTGSQPQHF
TGTGCCAGCAGCGGGACAGGGAGTCAGCCCCAGCATTTT
>NA|TRBV6-5|NA|TRBJ2-2
CASTGSPDGELFF
TGTGCCAGCACGGGTTCACCCGACGGGGAGCTGTTTTTT
>TRBD2|TRBV4-1|NA|TRBJ2-1
CASSQDSGSSYNEQFF
TGCGCCAGCAGCCAAGACAGCGGGAGCTCCTACAATGAGCAGTTCTTC
>NA|TRBV29-1|NA|TRBJ2-2
CSVKGGGITGELFF
TGCAGCGTTAAGGGCGGGGGCATCACCGGGGAGCTGTTTTTT
>TRBD2|TRBV19|few|TRBJ2-3
CASSLTSDSTDTQYF
TGTGCCAGTAGTCTTACTAGCGACTCCACAGATACGCAGTATTTT
>NA|TRBV5-1|few|TRBJ2-5
CASTRDRPDQETQYF
TGCGCCAGCACCCGGGATCGTCCAGATCAAGAGACCCAGTACTTC
>NA|TRBV27|few|TRBJ2-3
CASSKTMNTDTQYF
TGTGCCAGCAGCAAAACAATGAACACAGATACGCAGTATTTT
>NA|TRBV7-2|NA|TRBJ1-3
CASSLAPIGGNTIYF
TGTGCCAGCAGCTTAGCCCCCATCGGGGGAAACACCATATATTTT
>NA|TRBV18|NA|TRBJ2-7
CASSPLAGPKEQYF
TGTGCCAGCTCACCACTTGCAGGGCCCAAGGAGCAGTACTTC
>NA|TRBV7-6|once|TRBJ2-1
CASRDKPGSNEQFF
TGTGCCAGCAGGGACAAGCCTGGGTCGAATGAGCAGTTCTTC
>NA|TRBV9|NA|TRBJ2-7
CASSAAPGYEQYF
TGTGCCAGCAGCGCGGCCCCAGGCTACGAGCAGTACTTC
>NA|TRBV7-9|NA|TRBJ2-3
CASSYRMGSVDTQYF
TGTGCCAGCAGCTACCGCATGGGGAGCGTGGATACGCAGTATTTT
>TRBD1|TRBV2|NA|TRBJ2-7
CASSSGTGVEQYF
TGTGCCAGCAGTTCCGGGACAGGGGTCGAGCAGTACTTC
>NA|TRBV19|NA|TRBJ2-6
CASSTPPQFSGANVLTF
TGTGCCAGTAGTACGCCCCCTCAGTTCTCTGGGGCCAACGTCCTGACTTTC
>NA|TRBV28|NA|TRBJ2-7
CASSLLGGEQYF
TGTGCCAGCAGTTTACTGGGAGGCGAGCAGTACTTC
>NA|TRBV29-1|NA|TRBJ1-1
CSVDFSPEAFF
TGCAGCGTTGACTTTTCCCCTGAAGCTTTCTTT
>TRBD1|TRBV28|NA|TRBJ1-1
CASSLRVTGGLNTEAFF
TGTGCCAGCAGTCTCCGGGTCACAGGGGGGTTGAACACTGAAGCTTTCTTT
>NA|TRBV6-1|NA|TRBJ1-2
CASSDFRNYGYTF
TGTGCCAGCAGTGACTTCCGTAATTATGGCTACACCTTC
>NA|TRBV14|NA|TRBJ2-2
CASSQVRVGGELFF
TGTGCCAGCAGCCAAGTCAGGGTTGGAGGGGAGCTGTTTTTT